Presented here are 30 T cell receptor beta chains from one specimen sequenced in a study of T cell clusters in autoimmune cytopenias. TRB amplification used approximately 270 ng of peripheral blood genomic DNA. Multiplex touch-down PCR amplified TRB using TRB-A and TRB-B pools in one tube. TCRdb reworked the multiplex PCR reads into one entry per CDR3 protein, no DNA. The sample's table shows a few thousand distinct CDR3 sequences. The source material was peripheral blood. The receptors here all came from a human donor with an autoimmune cytopenia or autoimmune hepatitis (not recorded which).

The rearrangement uses TRBV11-3 and TRBJ2-1; there is no DNA to check the TCRdb D call of TRBD2. This CDR3 comprises 16 residues. Germline-derived CDR1 and CDR2 are SGHNT and YENEEA. CDR3 residues: CASSPLRGEGYYEQFF.

The V gene is TRBV12-3 or TRBV12-4, the J gene TRBJ2-3. This CDR3 has 13 residues. The CDR3 here is CASRIRPTDTQYF.

This clonotype is labeled medium-sized (0.01 to 0.1%) based on frequency. The CDR3 loop reads CASSRDSVSGELFF. This rearrangement joins TRBV12-3 or TRBV12-4 to TRBJ2-2; without DNA, the TCRdb call of TRBD1 cannot be checked. CDR3 length: 14 amino acids.

Here the CDR3 reads CASRPDREAGELFF. The chain recombines TRBV5-1 with TRBJ2-2; the TCRdb call, TRBD1, lacks DNA for checking. The CDR3 runs to 14 residues. Germline V gene lookup returns CDR1 SGHRS and CDR2 YFSETQ.

This chain joins TRBV4-3 and TRBJ2-7. CDR1 is LGHNA and CDR2 is YSLEER in the germline V gene. The CDR3 runs to 16 residues. The CDR3 is CASSQGEQPKSYEQYF.

The chain has TRBV20-1 and TRBJ2-5; TCRdb outputs TRBD1, but without DNA this stays unchecked. Germline V lookup: CDR1 DFQATT, CDR2 SNEGSKA (reference sequence). This CDR3 contains 15 residues. The CDR3 region is CSAAYPGQKSYEQYF.

This sequence joins TRBV11-3 and TRBJ2-5; the D call from TCRdb, TRBD2, cannot be confirmed without DNA. CDR1 is SGHNT and CDR2 is YENEEA in the germline V gene. The CDR3 runs 14 residues. CDR3 sequence: CASSLAGRHETQYF.

V gene TRBV18 combines with J gene TRBJ2-6; TCRdb proposes TRBD2, but this gene call is untestable without DNA. The CDR3 is 20 residues long. Germline V gives CDR1 KGHSH, CDR2 LQKENI. CDR3 amino acids: CASSPWPASGVTSGANVLTF.

This chain joins TRBV27 and TRBJ2-7; TCRdb's assignment of TRBD2 cannot be checked, as there is no DNA. The germline V gene encodes CDR1 MNHEY and CDR2 SMNVEV (reference sequence). The CDR3 has 16 amino acids. CDR3 loop: CASKMSASYALYEQYF.

Judged by frequency, this clonotype is medium-sized. The chain combines TRBV18 with TRBJ1-5; TCRdb selects TRBD1, and the lack of DNA leaves this call unchecked. CDR1 and CDR2 (germline): KGHSH, LQKENI. The CDR3 runs 16 residues. The CDR3 is CASSPRQGGAGQPQHF.

Judged by frequency, this clonotype is medium-sized. The CDR3 loop is CASSALEGQPQHF. This chain uses TRBV18 with TRBJ1-5. CDR3 length equals 13 residues. Germline CDR1 KGHSH, CDR2 LQKENI.

The CDR3: CASSQDDRLEYGYTF. The V gene is TRBV4-3, the J gene TRBJ1-2; lacking DNA, the TRBD1 call made by TCRdb goes unchecked. The CDR3 extends over 15 amino acids. CDR1 and CDR2 from the germline V gene are LGHNA and YSLEER.

Measured by frequency, this clonotype is medium-sized (0.01 to 0.1%). The chain joins TRBV29-1 to TRBJ1-2; TCRdb designates TRBD1, a call that cannot be tested without DNA. Germline-derived CDR1 and CDR2 are SQVTM and ANQGSEA. The CDR3 consists of 13 residues. This CDR3 is CSVGQGTNYGYTF.

By frequency, this clonotype is medium-sized (0.01 to 0.1%). The chain's CDR3 is CSVEDTKSYEQYF. The chain recombines TRBV29-1 with TRBJ2-7. The germline CDR1 and CDR2 sequences are SQVTM and ANQGSEA. This CDR3 is 13 amino acids long.

V and J are TRBV27 and TRBJ2-3. This CDR3 has 13 residues. Germline CDR1 MNHEY, CDR2 SMNVEV (reference sequence). Here the CDR3 reads CASKKGSTDTQYF.

In terms of frequency, this clonotype is medium-sized (0.01 to 0.1%). The chain joins TRBV6-5 to TRBJ1-2; the TCRdb D gene call, TRBD1, has no DNA to confirm it. Germline V gene lookup returns CDR1 MNHEY and CDR2 SVGAGI. CDR3 length: 16 amino acids. The CDR3 region is CASSYLRTGGSYGYTF.

The V call is TRBV20-1, the J call TRBJ2-1. The germline CDR1 and CDR2 sequences are DFQATT and SNEGSKA (reference sequence). The CDR3 sequence is 15 residues long. This CDR3 is CSARRQASSYNEQFF.

This chain uses TRBV10-3 with TRBJ1-2. The germline V gene has CDR1 ENHRY and CDR2 SYGVKD. This CDR3 comprises 14 residues. The CDR3 spells CAISFDGLNYGYTF.

V usage is TRBV6-4 and J usage is TRBJ2-2; the D call of TRBD2 rests on TCRdb alone, since no DNA is present to check it. CDR3 length: 16 amino acids. The germline V gene has CDR1 MRHNA and CDR2 SNTAGT. CDR3 sequence: CASSAGTSGGTGELFF.

Judged by frequency, this clonotype is medium-sized (0.01 to 0.1%). The chain carries TRBV11-2 and TRBJ2-3. The length of the CDR3 is 11 residues. CDR1 is SGHAT and CDR2 is FQNNGV in the germline V gene. The CDR3: CASSFTDTQYF.

This chain uses TRBV6-1 with TRBJ1-2. Per germline, CDR1 MNHNS and CDR2 SASEGT. The CDR3 covers 15 residues. The CDR3 sequence is CASSYGGARSYGYTF.

The chain combines TRBV5-1 with TRBJ1-2; TCRdb picks TRBD1, but there is no DNA to check that call. This CDR3 is built from 15 residues. The germline V gene has CDR1 SGHRS and CDR2 YFSETQ. The CDR3 sequence: CASSLAAARVEGYTF.

The chain couples TRBV6-2 or TRBV6-3 to TRBJ2-5; the D call from TCRdb, TRBD2, cannot be confirmed without DNA. Per the germline V gene, CDR1 is MNHEY and CDR2 is SVGEGT. This CDR3 has 20 residues. CDR3 sequence: CASSEVGGATSGGLQETQYF.

V is TRBV5-1 and J is TRBJ2-1; there is no DNA to check the TCRdb D call of TRBD1. The CDR3 runs to 13 residues. CDR1 SGHRS and CDR2 YFSETQ come from the germline V gene. The chain's CDR3 is CASSLRGEDEQFF. Complete variable domain (other parts from reference TRBV5-1 and TRBJ2-1): KAGVTQTPRYLIKTRGQQVTLSCSPISGHRSVSWYQQTPGQGLQFLFEYFSETQRNKGNFPGRFSGRQFSNSRSEMNVSTLELGDSALYLCASSLRGEDEQFFGPGTRLTVL.

Judged by frequency, this clonotype is medium-sized. This chain uses TRBV6-5 with TRBJ2-2. The CDR3 has 18 residues. Germline V lookup: CDR1 MNHEY, CDR2 SVGAGI. The CDR3 loop reads CASSRGRIIRGDTGELFF.

Frequency places this clonotype as medium-sized (0.01 to 0.1%). The V call is TRBV19, the J call TRBJ1-6; there is no DNA to check the TCRdb D call of TRBD1. The CDR3 runs 14 residues. Germline CDR1 LNHDA, CDR2 SQIVND (reference sequence). The CDR3 sequence: CASSMGTENSPLHF.

The CDR3 loop is CASSPGTRGETQYF. The chain carries TRBV19 and TRBJ2-5; TCRdb picks TRBD2, but there is no DNA to check that call. The length of the CDR3 is 14 residues. CDR1 is LNHDA and CDR2 is SQIVND in the germline V gene (reference sequence). The complete variable domain, with remaining parts taken from reference TRBV19 and TRBJ2-5, reads DGGITQSPKYLFRKEGQNVTLSCEQNLNHDAMYWYRQDPGQGLRLIYYSQIVNDFQKGDIAEGYSVSREKKESFPLTVTSAQKNPTAFYLCASSPGTRGETQYFGPGTRLLVL.

The chain carries TRBV20-1 and TRBJ2-1; the TCRdb D gene call, TRBD1, has no DNA to confirm it. CDR1 and CDR2 from the germline V gene are DFQATT and SNEGSKA (reference sequence). This CDR3 has 14 amino acids. The CDR3 loop reads CSARHGGAYNEQFF.

Frequency places this clonotype as medium-sized (0.01 to 0.1%). V and J are TRBV19 and TRBJ2-1; checking the TCRdb D call of TRBD1 is not possible without DNA. Germline V CDR1 and CDR2: LNHDA, SQIVND (reference sequence). This CDR3 region has 13 residues. The CDR3 sequence: CASQGEGYNEQFF.

The rearrangement uses TRBV4-3 and TRBJ2-3. The germline V gene has CDR1 LGHNA and CDR2 YSLEER. CDR3 length equals 12 residues. CDR3 amino acids: CASRDSTDTQYF.